This is a list of T cell receptor beta chains from one sample in a study of T cells in Graves' hyperthyroidism and ophthalmopathy. TCRdb re-derived calls from the multiplex PCR reads in MiXCR, one entry per CDR3 protein. The repertoire holds roughly 290,000 distinct CDR3 sequences, with 17% as singletons. The sample taken for sequencing was blood. The receptors shown here come from a woman aged 60-75 years with Graves' ophthalmopathy. Both conserved end residues are part of each CDR3. Each record gives: clone size, D gene, J gene, V gene, CDR3 DNA, CDR3 protein. A D gene is named only where the DNA matches it firmly. Clone size, where shown, is once, few, many, or a class for clones that have expanded.

abundance: -
d_gene: -
j_gene: TRBJ1-4
v_gene: TRBV4-1
CDR3nt: TGCGCCAGCAGCCAAGTGACAGGTTGGCTTAATGAAAAACTGTTTTTT
CDR3aa: CASSQVTGWLNEKLFF

abundance: many
d_gene: -
j_gene: TRBJ1-6
v_gene: TRBV5-1
CDR3nt: TGCGCCAGCAGCCTTACCGGCAGGGGATATTCACCCCTCCACTTT
CDR3aa: CASSLTGRGYSPLHF

abundance: few
d_gene: -
j_gene: TRBJ1-6
v_gene: TRBV5-1
CDR3nt: TGCGCCAGCAGCTCTCTACAGGGAAGGAATTCACCCCTCCACTTT
CDR3aa: CASSSLQGRNSPLHF

abundance: few
d_gene: -
j_gene: TRBJ1-1
v_gene: TRBV4-3
CDR3nt: TGCGCCAGCAGCCAAGATCCAACGGACACTGAAGCTTTCTTT
CDR3aa: CASSQDPTDTEAFF

abundance: -
d_gene: TRBD1
j_gene: TRBJ2-7
v_gene: TRBV29-1
CDR3nt: TGCAGCGTTGGTACAGGGGTATACGAGCAGTACTTC
CDR3aa: CSVGTGVYEQYF

abundance: -
d_gene: TRBD2
j_gene: TRBJ2-7
v_gene: TRBV11-2
CDR3nt: TGTGCCAGCAGCTGGGGACTAGCGCTACCTTGGGACGAGCAGTACTTC
CDR3aa: CASSWGLALPWDEQYF

abundance: few
d_gene: -
j_gene: TRBJ2-7
v_gene: TRBV6-6
CDR3nt: TGTGCCAGCAGTTACTCGTCGGGGAATCTACCCTTCTACGAGCAGTACTTC
CDR3aa: CASSYSSGNLPFYEQYF

abundance: many
d_gene: -
j_gene: TRBJ2-7
v_gene: TRBV7-2
CDR3nt: TGTGCCAGCAGCTTTGAAGTGGGCACCTCCTACGAGCAGTACTTC
CDR3aa: CASSFEVGTSYEQYF

abundance: many
d_gene: TRBD1
j_gene: TRBJ2-5
v_gene: TRBV5-6
CDR3nt: TGTGCCAGCAGCCACCTCGCGACAGGGGGAGAGACCCAGTACTTC
CDR3aa: CASSHLATGGETQYF

abundance: -
d_gene: TRBD1
j_gene: TRBJ1-2
v_gene: TRBV20-1
CDR3nt: TGCAGTGCTATCGTAGGGGGCCTTGACTACACCTTC
CDR3aa: CSAIVGGLDYTF

abundance: many
d_gene: -
j_gene: TRBJ1-2
v_gene: TRBV7-2
CDR3nt: TGTGCCAGCAGTTTAGTCCCCGGGGTCTCCTCTGGCTACACCTTC
CDR3aa: CASSLVPGVSSGYTF

abundance: many
d_gene: -
j_gene: TRBJ2-1
v_gene: TRBV5-4
CDR3nt: TGTGCCAGCAGCTTAAAAAAATCCGTAACAGGGAATTACAATGAGCAGTTCTTC
CDR3aa: CASSLKKSVTGNYNEQFF

abundance: many
d_gene: TRBD1
j_gene: TRBJ1-5
v_gene: TRBV7-9
CDR3nt: TGTGCCAGCAGCTTCAACCTCGCTGGACAGGGGTTGAATCAGCCCCAGCATTTT
CDR3aa: CASSFNLAGQGLNQPQHF

abundance: few
d_gene: -
j_gene: TRBJ2-3
v_gene: TRBV5-5
CDR3nt: TGTGCCAGCAGCTTGAGGACGGACACTAGCACAGATACGCAGTATTTT
CDR3aa: CASSLRTDTSTDTQYF

abundance: -
d_gene: -
j_gene: TRBJ1-6
v_gene: TRBV24-1
CDR3nt: TGTGCCACCCTACAGGGAGGGTCACCCCTCCACTTT
CDR3aa: CATLQGGSPLHF

abundance: many
d_gene: -
j_gene: TRBJ2-1
v_gene: TRBV5-1
CDR3nt: TGCGCCAGCAGCTTGGTCCTTGACAATGAGCAGTTCTTC
CDR3aa: CASSLVLDNEQFF

abundance: -
d_gene: -
j_gene: TRBJ2-4
v_gene: TRBV20-1
CDR3nt: TGCAGTGCTAGAGTCGTGAGAGGAAACATTCAGTACTTC
CDR3aa: CSARVVRGNIQYF

abundance: many
d_gene: -
j_gene: TRBJ1-4
v_gene: TRBV12-3/TRBV12-4
CDR3nt: TGTGCCAGCCGGGGTTTAGGGGAAAAACTGTTTTTT
CDR3aa: CASRGLGEKLFF

abundance: few
d_gene: -
j_gene: TRBJ1-2
v_gene: TRBV3-1
CDR3nt: TGTGCCAGCAGCCAAGCCAGGTGGGGTGGCTACACCTTC
CDR3aa: CASSQARWGGYTF

abundance: many
d_gene: -
j_gene: TRBJ2-2
v_gene: TRBV11-2
CDR3nt: TGTGCCAGCAGCTTAGTCACCCTTCAGGACCGGGAGCTGTTTTTT
CDR3aa: CASSLVTLQDRELFF

abundance: many
d_gene: TRBD2
j_gene: TRBJ2-5
v_gene: TRBV12-3/TRBV12-4
CDR3nt: TGTGCCAGCAGCCTCTCGGGCCTAGCGGGAGGGTGGGAGACCCAGTACTTC
CDR3aa: CASSLSGLAGGWETQYF

abundance: many
d_gene: -
j_gene: TRBJ1-4
v_gene: TRBV3-1
CDR3nt: TGTGCCAGCAGCCGGACCGGGGGTATGGGAGCAACTAATGAAAAACTGTTTTTT
CDR3aa: CASSRTGGMGATNEKLFF

abundance: -
d_gene: TRBD1
j_gene: TRBJ2-3
v_gene: TRBV18
CDR3nt: TGTGCCAGCTCAACCGGGACAGGGACAGATACGCAGTATTTT
CDR3aa: CASSTGTGTDTQYF

abundance: few
d_gene: TRBD1
j_gene: TRBJ2-2
v_gene: TRBV7-9
CDR3nt: TGTGCCAGCAGCTCGACAGGGCTGGACACCGGGGAGCTGTTTTTT
CDR3aa: CASSSTGLDTGELFF

abundance: many
d_gene: -
j_gene: TRBJ2-2
v_gene: TRBV18
CDR3nt: TGTGCCAGCTCAGGACAAAACGCGAACACCGGGGAGCTGTTTTTT
CDR3aa: CASSGQNANTGELFF

abundance: few
d_gene: -
j_gene: TRBJ1-4
v_gene: TRBV10-3
CDR3nt: TGTGCCATCAGTGAGTCGATGATGGTTAATGAAAAACTGTTTTTT
CDR3aa: CAISESMMVNEKLFF

abundance: -
d_gene: -
j_gene: TRBJ1-4
v_gene: TRBV25-1
CDR3nt: TGTGCCAGCAGTGGCTGGTCCGAAAAACTGTTTTTT
CDR3aa: CASSGWSEKLFF

abundance: few
d_gene: -
j_gene: TRBJ1-6
v_gene: TRBV6-2/TRBV6-3
CDR3nt: TGTGCCAGCGGTTTTTGGACAAATCAAAAAAATTCACCCCTCCACTTT
CDR3aa: CASGFWTNQKNSPLHF

abundance: many
d_gene: TRBD1
j_gene: TRBJ2-2
v_gene: TRBV5-6
CDR3nt: TGTGCCAGCAGCTCGTCCCGGGACAGGGCCGGGGAGCTGTTTTTT
CDR3aa: CASSSSRDRAGELFF

abundance: many
d_gene: TRBD1
j_gene: TRBJ1-1
v_gene: TRBV28
CDR3nt: TGTGCCACCCTCCGACAGGGAGGCACTGAAGCTTTCTTT
CDR3aa: CATLRQGGTEAFF

abundance: -
d_gene: -
j_gene: TRBJ1-2
v_gene: TRBV20-1
CDR3nt: TGCAGTACTACCGGAGGGTATGGCTACACCTTC
CDR3aa: CSTTGGYGYTF

abundance: -
d_gene: -
j_gene: TRBJ1-4
v_gene: TRBV29-1
CDR3nt: TGCAGCGGAGGCATAACTAATGAAAAACTGTTTTTT
CDR3aa: CSGGITNEKLFF

abundance: many
d_gene: -
j_gene: TRBJ1-1
v_gene: TRBV7-6
CDR3nt: TGTGCCAGCAGCTTAGAGGTCACTTTAAACACTGAAGCTTTCTTT
CDR3aa: CASSLEVTLNTEAFF

abundance: few
d_gene: -
j_gene: TRBJ1-6
v_gene: TRBV6-1
CDR3nt: TGTGCCAGCAGTTCGGGTTTTAATTCACCCCTCCACTTT
CDR3aa: CASSSGFNSPLHF

abundance: many
d_gene: -
j_gene: TRBJ1-5
v_gene: TRBV28
CDR3nt: TGTGCCAGTGTACAGGGTAATCAGCCCCAGCATTTT
CDR3aa: CASVQGNQPQHF

abundance: -
d_gene: TRBD2
j_gene: TRBJ2-1
v_gene: TRBV20-1
CDR3nt: TGCAGTGCTAGCCCCGGGGCGGGGGGGGGCTACAATGAGCAGTTCTTC
CDR3aa: CSASPGAGGGYNEQFF

abundance: -
d_gene: TRBD1
j_gene: TRBJ2-7
v_gene: TRBV7-9
CDR3nt: TGTGCCAGCAGCCCCCGGGACAGGGTTTACAATGAGCAGTACTTC
CDR3aa: CASSPRDRVYNEQYF

abundance: many
d_gene: TRBD1
j_gene: TRBJ1-1
v_gene: TRBV6-1
CDR3nt: TGTGCCAGCCGTCCAGGGGGCGGGATCACTGAAGCTTTCTTT
CDR3aa: CASRPGGGITEAFF

abundance: many
d_gene: -
j_gene: TRBJ2-3
v_gene: TRBV20-1
CDR3nt: TGCAGTGCTAGAGATGCTAAGACGCGCACAGATACGCAGTATTTT
CDR3aa: CSARDAKTRTDTQYF

abundance: -
d_gene: TRBD1
j_gene: TRBJ1-1
v_gene: TRBV20-1
CDR3nt: TGCAGTGCTAGAGATTTTGGGACAGGCACAATTGAAGCTTTCTTT
CDR3aa: CSARDFGTGTIEAFF

abundance: many
d_gene: -
j_gene: TRBJ1-4
v_gene: TRBV18
CDR3nt: TGTGCCAGCTCACCACCTCTCAGAAATGAAAAACTGTTTTTT
CDR3aa: CASSPPLRNEKLFF

abundance: few
d_gene: -
j_gene: TRBJ1-1
v_gene: TRBV5-8
CDR3nt: TGTGCCAGCAGCTTGGGGGGTTTTGGCGCTGAAGCTTTCTTT
CDR3aa: CASSLGGFGAEAFF

abundance: once
d_gene: TRBD2
j_gene: TRBJ2-5
v_gene: TRBV7-2
CDR3nt: TGTGCCAGCAGCTTAGGCTCTAGCGGGTACCAAGAGACCCAGTACTTC
CDR3aa: CASSLGSSGYQETQYF

abundance: many
d_gene: TRBD2
j_gene: TRBJ2-3
v_gene: TRBV7-8
CDR3nt: TGTGCCAGCAGCTTAGGGACTAGCGTTTCAGATACGCAGTATTTT
CDR3aa: CASSLGTSVSDTQYF

abundance: many
d_gene: TRBD2
j_gene: TRBJ2-7
v_gene: TRBV19
CDR3nt: TGTGCCAGTAGTTCGGACTCACTAGCGGGAGCCTACGAGCAGTACTTC
CDR3aa: CASSSDSLAGAYEQYF

abundance: -
d_gene: TRBD1
j_gene: TRBJ1-2
v_gene: TRBV5-5
CDR3nt: TGTGCCAGCAGCTTCGGGTACCGGGACAGGGGGCTGTATGGCTACACCTTC
CDR3aa: CASSFGYRDRGLYGYTF

abundance: few
d_gene: -
j_gene: TRBJ1-2
v_gene: TRBV28
CDR3nt: TGTGCCAGCAACTTGATCGGTAACTATGGCTACACCTTC
CDR3aa: CASNLIGNYGYTF

abundance: many
d_gene: -
j_gene: TRBJ1-4
v_gene: TRBV5-1
CDR3nt: TGCGCCAGCAGCTCGATCGGAGGGGGGATTGAAAAACTGTTTTTT
CDR3aa: CASSSIGGGIEKLFF

abundance: few
d_gene: -
j_gene: TRBJ2-7
v_gene: TRBV5-1
CDR3nt: TGCGCCAGCAGCTTACAACCGGACACCGTCTACGAGCAGTACTTC
CDR3aa: CASSLQPDTVYEQYF

abundance: few
d_gene: TRBD1
j_gene: TRBJ2-7
v_gene: TRBV27
CDR3nt: TGTGCCAGCAGACGGACAGGTTTCTCCTACGAGCAGTACTTC
CDR3aa: CASRRTGFSYEQYF

abundance: -
d_gene: TRBD1
j_gene: TRBJ2-1
v_gene: TRBV19
CDR3nt: TGTGCCAGTAGTGAATTGGACAGGGGGCGCAATGAGCAGTTCTTC
CDR3aa: CASSELDRGRNEQFF

abundance: many
d_gene: -
j_gene: TRBJ2-1
v_gene: TRBV7-2
CDR3nt: TGTGCCAGCAGCTTAGCGGGGGCTGGCTACAATGAGCAGTTCTTC
CDR3aa: CASSLAGAGYNEQFF

abundance: many
d_gene: -
j_gene: TRBJ1-1
v_gene: TRBV2
CDR3nt: TGTGCCAGCCTTATAAGTGGGAGCACTGAAGCTTTCTTT
CDR3aa: CASLISGSTEAFF

abundance: many
d_gene: -
j_gene: TRBJ2-7
v_gene: TRBV27
CDR3nt: TGTGCCAGCAGTTTAACACCTTCCGGGGCCTACGAGCAGTACTTC
CDR3aa: CASSLTPSGAYEQYF

abundance: few
d_gene: -
j_gene: TRBJ2-7
v_gene: TRBV13
CDR3nt: TGTGCCAGCAGCTTAGGGGCCCCCTACGAGCAGTACTTC
CDR3aa: CASSLGAPYEQYF

abundance: many
d_gene: -
j_gene: TRBJ2-1
v_gene: TRBV7-8
CDR3nt: TGTGCCAGCAGCTTAGTGAGTGAGTCTCCTTCGAGCTCCTACAATGAGCAGTTCTTC
CDR3aa: CASSLVSESPSSSYNEQFF